This passage covers 2 T cell receptor beta chains from one sample sequenced in a study of cytomegalovirus exposure and HLA in healthy donors. The PCR was carried out with 60 Vbeta primers and 13 Jbeta primers. Method: immunoSEQ multiplex PCR; TCRdb's copy keeps in-frame clones and lacks some. This table holds more than 85,000 clones, 73% found once. Sequencing input: PBMCs. The source is a middle-aged man in good health and CMV-seronegative.

The V and J genes are TRBV12-5 and TRBJ1-1; 7 bases are shared with TRBD1. This CDR3 spans 13 amino acids. J gave up 6 bases and V 2 bases, and 3 bases lay outside the gene matches. From germline, CDR1 is LGHNT and CDR2 FRNRAP. CDR3 loop: CASGLSTGAEAFF. CDR3 sequence (DNA): TGTGCTAGTGGTTTGTCAACAGGGGCTGAAGCTTTCTTT.

The rearrangement links TRBV15 to TRBJ2-6, with 7 bases matching TRBD1. V lost 1 base to trimming and J lost 3 bases; unmatched junction nucleotides: 0. Germline assignment: CDR1 LNHNV and CDR2 YYDKDF (reference sequence). There are 15 residues in the CDR3. Here the CDR3 reads CATSRGQGGANVLTF. In DNA form, the CDR3 reads TGTGCCACCAGCAGAGGACAGGGTGGGGCCAACGTCCTGACTTTC.